Listed below are T cell receptor beta chains from one sample, sequenced in a study of T-cell memory formation after mild COVID-19. TCRdb re-called the 5' RACE reads through MiXCR, storing one row per CDR3 protein. Of 40,000 to 60,000 distinct CDR3 sequences in the sample, 9.5% to 15% were seen once. Specimen: PBMCs or a T cell subset sorted from them (not recorded which). The receptor set was obtained from a young man who had mild COVID-19 (a few samples of this study predate the infection). Cell type and time point are not known. CDR3s include the opening cysteine and the closing phenylalanine or tryptophan. D genes are given only for firm matches. Clone size is not always given. Where it is, it says once, few, many or a class for expanded clones.

j_gene	v_gene	abundance	d_gene	CDR3nt	CDR3aa
TRBJ2-7	TRBV3-1	.	.	TGTGCCAGCAGCCAGAATTGGGGGAGCTCCTACGAGCAGTACTTC	CASSQNWGSSYEQYF
TRBJ2-1	TRBV5-1	many	.	TGCGCCAGCAGCGGATCCTTTGTGCAGAATGAGCAGTTCTTC	CASSGSFVQNEQFF
TRBJ1-2	TRBV20-1	.	.	TGCAGTGCTACCAACATAGCTAACTATGGCTACACCTTC	CSATNIANYGYTF
TRBJ1-1	TRBV20-1	many	.	TGCAGTGCTAGAGGTTGGATCGCCCGCCGGAACACTGAAGCTTTCTTT	CSARGWIARRNTEAFF
TRBJ2-3	TRBV7-2	.	.	TGTGCCAGCAGCTTAGCGGCAGATACGCAGTATTTT	CASSLAADTQYF
TRBJ1-1	TRBV3-1	.	.	TGTGCCAGCAGCCCCCCGAGGGTTGTGAGGCCTAACACTGAAGCTTTCTTT	CASSPPRVVRPNTEAFF
TRBJ2-3	TRBV10-3	.	.	TGTGCCATCAGTGAGTCGAGGGCAGATACGCAGTATTTT	CAISESRADTQYF
TRBJ1-2	TRBV6-5	.	.	TGTGCCAGCAGTTACCTGCCGGGAGACGACTATGGCTACACCTTC	CASSYLPGDDYGYTF
TRBJ1-2	TRBV6-2/TRBV6-3	many	.	TGTGCCAGCAGTTACGACGCCGGATCAAACTATGGCTACACCTTC	CASSYDAGSNYGYTF
TRBJ2-3	TRBV5-4	few	TRBD2	TGTGCCAGCAGACCGCCGACTAGCGGGGGGGCCGCAGATACGCAGTATTTT	CASRPPTSGGAADTQYF